Listed here is a single T cell receptor beta chain. Its target is unknown. The data are from a study of T-cell memory formation after mild COVID-19. 5'RACE primed from the constant segment yielded TCR alpha and TCR beta cDNA libraries bearing sample barcodes and UMIs. TCRdb fed the 5' RACE reads into MiXCR, producing one record per CDR3 protein. The sample contains roughly 130,000 distinct CDR3 sequences, about 15% of which appear only once. Findings and caveats of the study: Second-wave clones with a day 37 peak had unconfirmed SARS-CoV-2 specificity. Mainly in CM and EM were contracting CD4+ clones; CD8+ were in EMRA. Balance between CD4 and CD8 was seen in clones contracting day 15 to 85, and a CD4+ lean was seen in later expanders.

V lost 5 bases and J 7 bases, leaving 6 bases between the germline ends. The CDR3 is made up of 11 amino acids. This chain links TRBV12-3 or TRBV12-4 with TRBJ2-4, with a possible D match to TRBD1 (6 bases). This clonotype originated in an adult woman who had mild COVID-19 (a few samples of this study predate the infection). Cell type and time point are not known. The sample was PBMCs or a T cell subset sorted from them (not recorded which). The CDR3 DNA sequence: TGTGCCAGCAGTAGGGGGAACATTCAGTACTTC. It yields the protein CASSRGNIQYF.